The rows below give T cell receptor beta chains drawn from one sample of a study of shared clonotypes between healthy human individuals. Measured with immunoSEQ multiplex PCR; TCRdb has only the in-frame clones, and not every one. The sample includes approximately 500,000 clones, about 84% of them seen just once. Sequenced: PBMCs. These receptors were collected from a middle-aged woman in good health. Some clones in this sample may be carry-over from other donors' samples. Each CDR3 is given with its conserved first and last residue. A D gene is named only where the DNA matches it firmly. The size of a clone is reported for some rows only, either as once, few or many, or as a class for expanded clones.

j_call d_call v_call clone_size cdr3_nt cdr3_aa
TRBJ2-3 TRBD2 TRBV29-1 few TGCAGCGTCGGGACTAGCGGGAACACAGATACGCAGTATTTT CSVGTSGNTDTQYF
TRBJ2-1 - TRBV4-3 - TGCGCCAGCAGCCAAGATTGGGGGGACTCTACAGTCTACAATGAGCAGTTCTTC CASSQDWGDSTVYNEQFF
TRBJ2-7 TRBD2 TRBV5-1 - TGCGCCAGCAGCTTGGACGGACTAGCGCCGTACGAGCAGTACTTC CASSLDGLAPYEQYF
TRBJ2-5 - TRBV27 few TGTGCCAGCAGTGACAGGACGCCCGGGGAGGAGACCCAGTACTTC CASSDRTPGEETQYF
TRBJ2-5 - TRBV19 - TGTGCCAGTAGTAGGGCCGTGGGGCTACAGGAGACCCAGTACTTC CASSRAVGLQETQYF
TRBJ2-3 TRBD2 TRBV6-6 - TGTGCCAGCAGTACTAGCGGTAGTACAGGTACGCAGTATTTT CASSTSGSTGTQYF
TRBJ2-7 - TRBV5-1 - TGCGCCAGCAGCTTGGACCTCTACGAGCAGTACTTC CASSLDLYEQYF
TRBJ2-7 - TRBV11-1 - TGTGCCAGCAGCCCGTATTACGGGACCTCCTACGAGCAGTACTTC CASSPYYGTSYEQYF
TRBJ2-2 TRBD1 TRBV15 - TGTGCCACCAGCAGAGTATATTACAGGGGGCGTTTGGGCACCGGGGAGCTGTTTTTT CATSRVYYRGRLGTGELFF
TRBJ1-2 - TRBV10-2 few TGCGCCAGCAGTGGCAGGGGACTATCCAACTATGGCTACACCTTC CASSGRGLSNYGYTF
TRBJ2-1 - TRBV1 few TGCACCAGCACCCATAGCGGGAGAACCGGGGATGAGCAGTTCTTC CTSTHSGRTGDEQFF